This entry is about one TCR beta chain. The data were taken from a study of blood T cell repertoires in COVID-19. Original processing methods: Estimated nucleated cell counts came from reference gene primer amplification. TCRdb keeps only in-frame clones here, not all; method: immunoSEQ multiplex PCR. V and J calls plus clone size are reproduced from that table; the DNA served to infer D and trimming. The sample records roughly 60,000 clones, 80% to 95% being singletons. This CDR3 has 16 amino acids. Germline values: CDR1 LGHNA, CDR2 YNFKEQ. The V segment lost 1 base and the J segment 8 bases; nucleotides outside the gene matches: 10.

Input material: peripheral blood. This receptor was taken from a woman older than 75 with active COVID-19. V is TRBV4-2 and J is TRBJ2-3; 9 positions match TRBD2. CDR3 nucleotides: TGTGCCAGCAGCCAAGGGATAAGCGGGGGGATTGGTACGCAGTATTTT. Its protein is CASSQGISGGIGTQYF.